Below are 31 T cell receptor beta chains sequenced from a single sample in a study of blood T cell repertoires in COVID-19 (dated by TCRdb to about 2020). Libraries were built with the immunoSEQ multiplex PCR assay. The table comes from immuneACCESS by way of TCRdb, which keeps in-frame sequences with V and J called. Part of the clones is missing from these tables; in studies checked, under half for an unresolved V gene and the rest for unknown reasons. Across this sample there are 200,000 to 250,000 clones, with 80% to 90% seen only once. Of the sample, around 6.5% falls within the top ten clones. Sequencing was performed on peripheral blood. The receptor set was obtained from a man aged 55 to 70 with acute or convalescent COVID-19.

V gene TRBV5-1 combines with J gene TRBJ2-1; 11 bases agree with TRBD2. The CDR3 covers 15 residues. The germline gives CDR1 SGHRS, CDR2 YFSETQ. The V segment lost 0 bases and the J segment 9 bases; nucleotides outside the gene matches: 5. CDR3 nucleotide sequence: TGCGCCAGCAGCTTGGAACTAGCGGGAGTGGGTGAGCAGTTCTTC. Amino acid sequence: CASSLELAGVGEQFF.

This clone was seen only a few times. This chain uses TRBV7-9 with TRBJ2-5, with D hard to call. This CDR3 is built from 13 residues. Germline V gene data show CDR1 as SEHNR and CDR2 as FQNEAQ (reference sequence). Trimming left V 5 bases short and J 5 bases short, with 12 bases between. CDR3 in amino acids: CASSRPDWETQYF. The DNA for the CDR3 is TGTGCCAGCAGCCGCCCTGACTGGGAGACCCAGTACTTC.

This rearrangement joins TRBV12-3 or TRBV12-4 to TRBJ1-4; TRBD1 might be the D (6 bases). Trimming cost V 5 bases and J 5 bases, with 9 bases left between them. This CDR3 is built from 13 residues. The CDR3 nucleotides are TGTGCCAGCAGTATCCAGGGGAATGAAAAACTGTTTTTT. Its translation is CASSIQGNEKLFF.

This clone was found once. The chain couples TRBV21-1 to TRBJ1-1; TRBD1 is taken as the D call from the table, unchecked against the DNA. TRBV21-1 is a listed pseudogene. This CDR3 is 15 amino acids long. The CDR3 region has the DNA TGTGCCAGCAGCGTGACAGGGGCGGCGGGCACTGAAGCTTTCTTT. Its protein is CASSVTGAAGTEAFF.

The V call is TRBV2, the J call TRBJ1-4; the match to TRBD1 covers 9 bases. The CDR3 is 14 amino acids. V was pared by 3 bases and J by 4 bases, with 0 bases of the junction left unmatched. From germline, CDR1 is SNHLY and CDR2 FYNNEI. CDR3: CASSEDRGNEKLFF. As DNA, the CDR3 is TGTGCCAGCAGTGAGGACAGGGGTAATGAAAAACTGTTTTTT.

The chain has TRBV11-2 and TRBJ1-1, with D perhaps matching TRBD1 (6 bases). In germline, CDR1 is SGHAT, CDR2 FQNNGV. Trimming pared 6 bases from V and 2 bases from J, leaving 19 bases between. This CDR3 region has 16 residues. The CDR3 sequence: CASRETGRLANTEAFF. The CDR3 coding sequence is TGTGCCAGCAGGGAGACAGGCCGATTGGCCAACACTGAAGCTTTCTTT. Full variable domain (rest looked up from reference TRBV11-2 and TRBJ1-1): EAGVAQSPRYKIIEKRQSVAFWCNPISGHATLYWYQQILGQGPKLLIQFQNNGVVDDSQLPKDRFSAERLKGVDSTLKIQPAKLEDSAVYLCASRETGRLANTEAFFGQGTRLTVV.

The rearrangement links TRBV6-5 to TRBJ1-1, with D maybe TRBD1 (5 bases). The length of the CDR3 is 16 residues. Germline V CDR1 and CDR2: MNHEY, SVGAGI. V lost 3 bases and J 3 bases, leaving 17 bases between the germline ends. Here the CDR3 reads CASSYSFAGRYTEAFF. For the CDR3, the DNA is TGTGCCAGCAGTTATTCTTTCGCGGGGCGTTACACTGAAGCTTTCTTT.

The chain uses TRBV30 and TRBJ1-1, with a tentative D call TRBD1 (5 bases). The V end lost 4 bases, the J end lost 7 bases, and 16 bases lay between the germline ends. Germline V lookup: CDR1 GTSNPN, CDR2 SVGIG (reference sequence). CDR3 length equals 13 residues. In nucleotides, the CDR3 is TGTGCCTGGACCACCAGCAGGGTGGGTGAAGCTTTCTTT. Amino acids: CAWTTSRVGEAFF.

This chain connects TRBV30 to TRBJ2-5; 7 positions match TRBD1. V was pared by 0 bases and J by 2 bases, with 6 bases of the junction left unmatched. The CDR3 is made up of 15 amino acids. CDR1 is GTSNPN and CDR2 is SVGIG in the germline V gene (reference sequence). CDR3 sequence (DNA): TGTGCCTGGAGTGTACAGGGGCTACATCAAGAGACCCAGTACTTC. It yields the protein CAWSVQGLHQETQYF.

V usage is TRBV19 and J usage is TRBJ2-5; the D gene is possibly TRBD1 (6 bases). The CDR3 is made up of 15 amino acids. Germline CDR1 LNHDA, CDR2 SQIVND (reference sequence). V was cut by 4 bases and J by 4 bases, with 16 bases left in between. CDR3 coding DNA: TGTGCCAGTAGTACCCGATCAGGGGTGGGAGAGACCCAGTACTTC. Translated: CASSTRSGVGETQYF.

The rearrangement links TRBV27 to TRBJ1-1; a weak D match, TRBD1 (5 bases). With 5 bases removed from V and 3 bases from J, the gap between germline ends came to 16 bases. Per germline, CDR1 MNHEY and CDR2 SMNVEV (reference sequence). The CDR3 is made up of 15 amino acids. CDR3 bases: TGTGCCAGCAGTAAACCGGGACTAGGGGACACTGAAGCTTTCTTT. Its protein is CASSKPGLGDTEAFF.

V and J are TRBV18 and TRBJ1-2, with 7 bases matching TRBD1. Losses at the gene ends were 5 bases for V and 8 bases for J; bases not matched to a gene: 17. The CDR3 runs to 16 residues. In germline, CDR1 is KGHSH, CDR2 LQKENI. The CDR3 protein is CASSTSRQGAAEGYTF. The CDR3, as DNA: TGTGCCAGCTCAACGTCTCGACAGGGCGCGGCGGAAGGCTACACCTTC.

This clone appeared a few times. The chain has TRBV19 and TRBJ2-1; 9 nucleotides align to TRBD2. Looked up from germline, CDR1 is LNHDA and CDR2 is SQIVND (reference sequence). J gave up 9 bases and V 4 bases, and 1 base lay outside the gene matches. The CDR3 consists of 12 residues. The CDR3 DNA reads as TGTGCCAGTAGTAGCGGGAGGGTTGAGCAGTTCTTC. It is translated as CASSSGRVEQFF.

The chain couples TRBV4-2 to TRBJ2-1; 9 bases are shared with TRBD2. V lost 1 base and J lost 7; bases outside the gene matches: 8. CDR3 length: 16 residues. Germline V gene lookup returns CDR1 LGHNA and CDR2 YNFKEQ. CDR3 loop: CASSQVSGSVRNEQFF. In nucleotides, the CDR3 is TGTGCCAGCAGCCAAGTTAGCGGGAGTGTCCGAAATGAGCAGTTCTTC.

There are a few counts of this clone. J is TRBJ2-3 and V is TRBV7-9, with TRBD2 matching 8 bases. Trimming took 2 bases from V and 6 from J; bases not matched to a gene: 7. The germline V gene has CDR1 SEHNR and CDR2 FQNEAQ (reference sequence). The CDR3 is 15 residues long. Written as DNA, the CDR3 is TGTGCCAGCAGCTTAACACTAGCGGAGCGTGATACGCAGTATTTT. It is translated as CASSLTLAERDTQYF.

The chain is built from TRBV6-1 and TRBJ2-3; maybe TRBD1 (5 bases). This CDR3 spans 15 amino acids. Germline V gene lookup returns CDR1 MNHNS and CDR2 SASEGT. V was cut by 3 bases and J by 1 base, with 11 bases left in between. CDR3: CASSDRASGTDTQYF. In DNA, the CDR3 is TGTGCCAGCAGTGACAGGGCCTCCGGCACAGATACGCAGTATTTT.

The genes are TRBV24-1 and TRBJ1-5; TRBD1 matches at 7 bases. Germline V lookup: CDR1 KGHDR, CDR2 SFDVKD. V was pared by 3 bases and J by 7 bases, with 11 bases of the junction left unmatched. The CDR3 has 16 residues. CDR3 loop: CATSDRNQGVGQPQHF. The DNA of the CDR3 is TGTGCCACCAGTGATCGAAATCAGGGGGTAGGGCAGCCCCAGCATTTT.

The rearrangement joins TRBV7-2 to TRBJ2-1; D might be TRBD2 (6 bases). This CDR3 spans 15 amino acids. Germline-derived CDR1 and CDR2 are SGHTA and FQGNSA. V lost 2 bases to trimming and J lost 1 base, with 9 bases between them. For the CDR3, the DNA is TGTGCCAGCAGCTTACATGCGGGGTCCTACAATGAGCAGTTCTTC. Translation: CASSLHAGSYNEQFF.

This clone was detected only once. The chain employs TRBV9 and TRBJ2-3, with TRBD2 identical over 10 bases. V was pared by 0 bases and J by 5 bases, with 6 bases of the junction left unmatched. The CDR3 has 16 amino acids. Germline CDR1 and CDR2: SGDLS and YYNGEE. Here the CDR3 DNA reads TGTGCCAGCAGCGTAGGGGCTAGCGGGAGAGGAGATACGCAGTATTTT. Its translation: CASSVGASGRGDTQYF. Together with reference TRBV9 and TRBJ2-3, the CDR3 gives the full variable domain: DSGVTQTPKHLITATGQRVTLRCSPRSGDLSVYWYQQSLDQGLQFLIQYYNGEERAKGNILERFSAQQFPDLHSELNLSSLELGDSALYFCASSVGASGRGDTQYFGPGTRLTVL.

This clone was recorded only once. V gene TRBV10-3 combines with J gene TRBJ2-7, with D tentatively TRBD1 (5 bases). The CDR3 is made up of 15 amino acids. Germline V gene data show CDR1 as ENHRY and CDR2 as SYGVKD. Between the trimmed V and J ends, which lost 10 bases and 2 bases, there was a span of 21 bases. In nucleotides, the CDR3 is TGTGCCACGCTGACGGGCAGGGTCGACGCCTACGAGCAGTACTTC. Its translation: CATLTGRVDAYEQYF.

The rearrangement joins TRBV5-1 to TRBJ2-7; possible D gene TRBD1, 6 bases. V was pared by 3 bases and J by 0 bases, with 10 bases between. Germline CDR1 SGHRS, CDR2 YFSETQ. The CDR3 loop spans 14 amino acids. The CDR3 here is CASSWDTVSYEQYF. CDR3 coding DNA: TGCGCCAGCAGCTGGGACACCGTCTCCTACGAGCAGTACTTC.

The J gene is TRBJ2-7, the V gene TRBV6-5, with TRBD2 identical over 8 bases. V gave up 10 bases and J gave up 7 bases; unmatched junction bases: 15. From germline, CDR1 is MNHEY and CDR2 SVGAGI. This CDR3 has 14 residues. The CDR3 bases are TGTGCCACGGTTCTAGCGGGTGTGATGGGGGAGCAGTACTTC. This gives the protein CATVLAGVMGEQYF.

The gene calls are TRBV6-5 and TRBJ1-2; a possible D gene is TRBD1 (6 bases). V lost 0 bases to trimming and J lost 6 bases, with 8 bases between them. This CDR3 is 13 amino acids long. The germline CDR1 and CDR2 sequences are MNHEY and SVGAGI. In DNA form, the CDR3 reads TGTGCCAGCAGTTACTCGGACAGCGATGGCTACACCTTC. Protein product: CASSYSDSDGYTF.

This chain uses TRBV5-1 with TRBJ1-6, with D maybe TRBD1 (6 bases). The V gene lost 1 base and the J gene lost 11 bases, with 16 bases spanning the gap. Germline CDR1 and CDR2: SGHRS and YFSETQ. This CDR3 contains 15 residues. This CDR3 reads CASSLTNQQGTPLHF. In DNA, the CDR3 is TGCGCCAGCAGCTTGACTAATCAACAGGGTACACCCCTCCACTTT.

This chain links TRBV29-1 with TRBJ2-5; D is possibly TRBD2 (6 bases). The germline V gene has CDR1 SQVTM and CDR2 ANQGSEA. Trimming removed 8 bases from V and 0 bases from J, with 16 bases in between. The CDR3 loop spans 14 amino acids. The CDR3: CSQKRAGNQETQYF. The CDR3 coding sequence is TGCAGCCAAAAAAGGGCGGGAAACCAAGAGACCCAGTACTTC.

This clone was found a few times. CDR3 loop: CASSAEGSGANVLTF. The CDR3, as DNA: TGTGCCAGCAGCGCAGAGGGATCTGGGGCCAACGTCCTGACTTTC. The chain is built from TRBV7-9 and TRBJ2-6; the D gene is possibly TRBD2 (5 bases). V was shortened by 5 bases and J by 1 base, with 9 bases between the two germline ends. In germline, CDR1 is SEHNR, CDR2 FQNEAQ (reference sequence). This CDR3 region has 15 residues.

The J gene is TRBJ2-1, the V gene TRBV5-1, with 7 positions matching TRBD2. CDR1 is SGHRS and CDR2 is YFSETQ in the germline V gene. This CDR3 spans 16 amino acids. V shed 4 bases and J 0 bases; nucleotides not matched to a gene: 7. Here the CDR3 reads CASSQRLASSYNEQFF. The CDR3, as DNA: TGCGCCAGCAGCCAAAGACTAGCCAGCTCCTACAATGAGCAGTTCTTC.

The chain couples TRBV28 to TRBJ1-4, with D hard to call. The CDR3 is 15 amino acids. V lost 1 base and J 0 bases, leaving 6 bases between the germline ends. Germline V gives CDR1 MDHEN, CDR2 SYDVKM. As DNA, the CDR3 is TGTGCCAGCAGTTTATACGGAGCAACTAATGAAAAACTGTTTTTT. It is translated as CASSLYGATNEKLFF.

In nucleotides, the CDR3 is TGTGCCAGTAGTACCTTACAGGGTACTAATTCACCCCTCCACTTT. Residues: CASSTLQGTNSPLHF. The rearrangement links TRBV19 to TRBJ1-6, with D possibly TRBD1 on 6 matching bases. The CDR3 is 15 residues long. Germline lookup yields CDR1 LNHDA and CDR2 SQIVND (reference sequence). V lost 4 bases to trimming and J lost 6 bases, with 13 bases between them.

The gene calls are TRBV18 and TRBJ2-1, with 13 bases aligning to TRBD2. From germline, CDR1 is KGHSH and CDR2 LQKENI. The CDR3 consists of 16 residues. V was pared by 2 bases and J by 7 bases, with 5 bases of the junction left unmatched. The CDR3 sequence is CASSPFTSGRANEQFF. The CDR3 DNA is TGTGCCAGCTCACCATTCACTAGCGGGAGGGCGAATGAGCAGTTCTTC.

V and J are TRBV28 and TRBJ1-1; D gene unclear. Germline CDR1 reads MDHEN; CDR2 reads SYDVKM. V lost 4 bases, J lost 1 base, and 13 bases lay in between. CDR3 size: 15 residues. CDR3 loop: CASSWAPDWNTEAFF. Written as DNA, the CDR3 is TGTGCCAGCAGTTGGGCACCGGACTGGAACACTGAAGCTTTCTTT.